Here is one T cell receptor (beta chain) with its context. The CDR3 end shows no conserved phenylalanine or tryptophan, and so a read error is likely. It is unclear where the CDR3 begins or ends on the DNA, so no DNA is shown, and the CDR3 is as TCRdb lists it. This entry belongs to a study of tumor-infiltrating lymphocytes in primary liver carcinoma. Germline CDR1 SGHAT, CDR2 FQNNGV. The CDR3 region is 12 residues in length, termini included. A primer matching the constant region was used to make TCR beta cDNA from 500 ng of total RNA. The TCR beta library was amplified through three nested multiplex PCR rounds in a modified ARM-PCR procedure. Use of TRBV1-TRBV30 forward primers with a C-beta reverse primer characterized the first two PCR rounds, which lasted around 11 cycles each. TCRdb reprocessed the multiplex PCR reads with MiXCR, giving one entry per CDR3 protein. The sample records approximately 45,000 distinct CDR3 sequences, 73% being singletons.

Both RNA and DNA were isolated together from about 21-30 mg of bulk tissue that had not been sorted. Sequenced sample: liver tumor tissue from sampling region 2. The subset was: tumor region T2, inferior pole. The sequence derives from a man aged 40-55 years with primary liver carcinoma and hepatitis B virus infection. The J gene is TRBJ1-3, the V gene TRBV11-2. CDR3 region: CAGSLGGNTTYS.